This paragraph reports one T cell receptor (beta chain). The record originates from a study of T cells in localized non-small cell lung cancer. This CDR3 has 15 residues. V lost 1 base to trimming and J lost 1 base, with 12 bases between them. Germline CDR1 is SGHDT and CDR2 is YYEEEE. The repertoire was sequenced with immunoSEQ multiplex PCR; TCRdb's copy has only in-frame clones and lacks some. Of approximately 45,000 clones in the sample, 86% are singletons; the top ten hold 2.5%. The chain carries TRBV5-6 and TRBJ2-7; perhaps TRBD1 as D (5 bases). The sequence derives from a man aged 40 to 75 with stage II lung adenocarcinoma. The source material was PBMCs, sampled before any cancer treatment. This CDR3 reads CASSLSPGSSYEQYF. The DNA for the CDR3 is TGTGCCAGCAGCTTGAGCCCAGGGTCGTCCTACGAGCAGTACTTC.